Listed below are T cell receptor beta chains from one sample, sequenced in a study of T-cell reconstitution after alpha-beta-depleted transplantation in children. TCRdb independently ran MiXCR on the PCR reads; one entry per CDR3 protein. Among 200,000 to 250,000 distinct CDR3 sequences listed, roughly 8% were seen once. Sequences were derived from PBMCs, mostly from graft donor cells, sampled 180 days after TCRalphabeta/CD19-depleted stem cell transplant. The receptor source for this set is a male patient between 10 and 17 years old who had a stem cell transplant for acute lymphoblastic leukemia, so the T cells may come from the graft donor. CDR3s include the opening cysteine and the closing phenylalanine or tryptophan. D genes are given only for firm matches. Only part of the rows carry a size: once, few, many, or a class if the clone is expanded.

TRBV18,-,TRBJ2-1,many,CASSPQNEQFF,TGTGCCAGCTCACCGCAAAATGAGCAGTTCTTC
TRBV7-9,-,TRBJ1-2,-,CAISFGSGQLANYGYTF,TGTGCCATCAGCTTTGGGTCAGGGCAATTAGCTAACTATGGCTACACCTTC
TRBV5-1,-,TRBJ2-5,many,CASSESRETQYF,TGCGCCAGCAGCGAGAGCAGAGAGACCCAGTACTTC
TRBV7-8,-,TRBJ2-3,many,CASSSQDTQYF,TGTGCCAGCAGCTCCCAAGATACGCAGTATTTT
TRBV6-1,-,TRBJ1-5,many,CASSELNRRTDQPQHF,TGTGCCAGCAGTGAGCTCAACCGCAGGACGGATCAGCCCCAGCATTTT
TRBV4-1,-,TRBJ2-7,few,CASSQDAAFYEQYF,TGCGCCAGCAGCCAAGACGCCGCCTTCTACGAGCAGTACTTC
TRBV5-5,-,TRBJ1-2,many,CASSLASLKNANYGYTF,TGTGCCAGCAGCTTGGCTTCCCTGAAGAATGCTAACTATGGCTACACCTTC
TRBV18,-,TRBJ2-7,many,CASSPTSSVYEQYF,TGTGCCAGCTCACCAACTTCCAGTGTCTACGAGCAGTACTTC
TRBV29-1,-,TRBJ1-1,many,CSVRMNTEAFF,TGCAGCGTACGTATGAACACTGAAGCTTTCTTT
TRBV29-1,TRBD1,TRBJ1-2,many,CSATGQGLFYGYTF,TGCAGCGCTACTGGACAGGGCCTCTTCTATGGCTACACCTTC